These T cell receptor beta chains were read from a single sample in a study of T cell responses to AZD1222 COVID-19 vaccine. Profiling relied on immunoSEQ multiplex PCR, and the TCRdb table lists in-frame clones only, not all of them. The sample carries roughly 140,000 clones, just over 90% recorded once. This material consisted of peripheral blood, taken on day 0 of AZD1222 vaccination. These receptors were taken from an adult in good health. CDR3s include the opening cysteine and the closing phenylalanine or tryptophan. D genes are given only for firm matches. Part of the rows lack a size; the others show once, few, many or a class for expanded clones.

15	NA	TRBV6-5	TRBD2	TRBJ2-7	TGTGCCGTCGGCGGGAGGTCGACAGATACCTACGAGCAGTACTTC	CAVGGRSTDTYEQYF
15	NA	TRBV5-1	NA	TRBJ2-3	TGCGCCAGCAGCTTAGCTGGGCTTAGCACAGATACGCAGTATTTT	CASSLAGLSTDTQYF
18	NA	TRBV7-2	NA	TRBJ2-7	TGTGCCAGCAGCTTAGGTGGTGGGGCGGGGACTCTCTTGTACGAGCAGTACTTC	CASSLGGGAGTLLYEQYF
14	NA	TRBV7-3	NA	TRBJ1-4	TGTGCCAGCAGCTTACGGCCAGGGAATGAAAAACTGTTTTTT	CASSLRPGNEKLFF
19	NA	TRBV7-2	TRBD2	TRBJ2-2	TGTGCCAGCAGCGTGAGGAGGTGGGCTAGCGGGATCGACACCGGGGAGCTGTTTTTT	CASSVRRWASGIDTGELFF
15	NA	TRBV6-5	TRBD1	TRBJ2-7	TGTGCCTCAAGCAGGGCTCAGACAGGGTACAACGAGCAGTACTTC	CASSRAQTGYNEQYF
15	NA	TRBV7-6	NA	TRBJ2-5	TGTGCCAGCAGCTTAGAGGCTGTGCTCCAAGAGACCCAGTACTTC	CASSLEAVLQETQYF
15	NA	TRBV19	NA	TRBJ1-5	TGTGCCAGTAGTCAAAGGACAGATAGCAATCAGCCCCAGCATTTT	CASSQRTDSNQPQHF
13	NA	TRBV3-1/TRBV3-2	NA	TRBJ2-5	TGTGCCAGCAGCCAAGTAGGGTTGGAGACCCAGTACTTC	CASSQVGLETQYF
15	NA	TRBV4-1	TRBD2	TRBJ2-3	TGCGCCAGCAGCCAAACTAGCGGTTCAGCAGATACGCAGTATTTT	CASSQTSGSADTQYF
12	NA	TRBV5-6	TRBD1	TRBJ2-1	TGTGCCAGCAGCATTGGACAGGGTAGTTTGTTCTTC	CASSIGQGSLFF
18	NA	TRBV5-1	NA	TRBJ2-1	TGCGCCAGCAGCTTGGACCCCCCCGGGGGGCTTCTCTACAATGAGCAGTTCTTC	CASSLDPPGGLLYNEQFF
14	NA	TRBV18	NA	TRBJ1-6	TGTGCCAGCTCACCACAGGGCAATAATTCACCCCTCCACTTT	CASSPQGNNSPLHF
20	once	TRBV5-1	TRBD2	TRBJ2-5	TGCGCCAGCAGCTCAGGATTAGGACTAGCGGACCAAGGGCGGAAAGAGACCCAGTACTTC	CASSSGLGLADQGRKETQYF
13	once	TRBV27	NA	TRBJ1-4	TGTGCCAGCCTCCAGCGGGCCGGGGAAAAACTGTTTTTT	CASLQRAGEKLFF
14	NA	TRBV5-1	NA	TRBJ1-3	TGCGCCAGCAGCTTGGACGGTGGCGGAAACACCATATATTTT	CASSLDGGGNTIYF
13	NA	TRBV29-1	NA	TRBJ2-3	TGCAGCCTAGAAGGCGGGGCTGGAGATACGCAGTATTTT	CSLEGGAGDTQYF
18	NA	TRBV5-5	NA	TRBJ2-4	TGTGCCAGCAGCTTGGTCTTGCCGGAGGGGCTTCCCAAAAACATTCAGTACTTC	CASSLVLPEGLPKNIQYF
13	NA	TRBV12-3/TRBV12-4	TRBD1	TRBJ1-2	TGTGCCAGCAGTGACAGGGGGAGCTATGGCTACACCTTC	CASSDRGSYGYTF
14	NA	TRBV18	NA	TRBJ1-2	TGTGCCAGCTCACCCCCCGGCAGGGCCGGTGGCTACACCTTC	CASSPPGRAGGYTF
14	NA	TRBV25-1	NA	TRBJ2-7	TGTGCCAGCAGCCGGACTGTTAGCTCCTACGAGCAGTACTTC	CASSRTVSSYEQYF
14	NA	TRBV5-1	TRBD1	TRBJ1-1	TGCGCCAGTCATCCGGGACAGATGAACACTGAAGCTTTCTTT	CASHPGQMNTEAFF